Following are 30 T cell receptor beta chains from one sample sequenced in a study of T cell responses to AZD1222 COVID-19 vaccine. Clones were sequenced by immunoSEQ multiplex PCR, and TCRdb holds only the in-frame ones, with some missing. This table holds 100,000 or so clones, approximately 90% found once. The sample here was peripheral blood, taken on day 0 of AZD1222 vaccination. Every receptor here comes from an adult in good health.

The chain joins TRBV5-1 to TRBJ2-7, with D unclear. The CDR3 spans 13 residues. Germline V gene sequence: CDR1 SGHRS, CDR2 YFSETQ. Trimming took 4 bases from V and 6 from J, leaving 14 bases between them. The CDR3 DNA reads TGCGCCAGCAGCCTAGACCGGACCCGCGAGCAGTACTTC. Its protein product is CASSLDRTREQYF.

The CDR3 DNA reads TGTGCCAGCAGCCAAGATCGGGGTGGCTATGGCTACACCTTC. This sequence encodes CASSQDRGGYGYTF. The rearrangement uses TRBV4-2 and TRBJ1-2; no definite D call. CDR1 and CDR2 (germline): LGHNA, YNFKEQ. The CDR3 is made up of 14 amino acids. V was pared by 0 bases and J by 4 bases, with 9 bases between.

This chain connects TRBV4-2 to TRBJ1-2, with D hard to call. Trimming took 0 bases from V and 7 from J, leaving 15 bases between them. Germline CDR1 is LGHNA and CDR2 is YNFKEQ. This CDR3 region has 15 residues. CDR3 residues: CASSQDREAIGGYTF. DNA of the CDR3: TGTGCCAGCAGCCAAGATCGCGAGGCGATCGGTGGCTACACCTTC.

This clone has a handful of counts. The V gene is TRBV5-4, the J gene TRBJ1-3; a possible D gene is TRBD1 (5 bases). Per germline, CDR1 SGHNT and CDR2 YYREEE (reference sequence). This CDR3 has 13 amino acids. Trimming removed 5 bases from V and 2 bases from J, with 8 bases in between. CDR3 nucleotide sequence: TGTGCCAGCAGGGACATCACTGGAAACACCATATATTTT. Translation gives CASRDITGNTIYF.

The CDR3 loop is CASSPFGGSNQPQHF. The CDR3 DNA sequence: TGTGCCAGCAGCCCGTTTGGCGGGAGCAATCAGCCCCAGCATTTT. The chain employs TRBV6-5 and TRBJ1-5; D is unclear. V was cut by 6 bases and J by 1 base, with 13 bases left in between. Germline V gives CDR1 MNHEY, CDR2 SVGAGI. The CDR3 runs to 15 residues.

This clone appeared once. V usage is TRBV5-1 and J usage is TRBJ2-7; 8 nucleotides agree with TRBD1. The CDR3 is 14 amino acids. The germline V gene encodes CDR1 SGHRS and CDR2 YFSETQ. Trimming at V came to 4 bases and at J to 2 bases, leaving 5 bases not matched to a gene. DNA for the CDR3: TGCGCCAGCAGCCACGGGACAGGAGCCTACGAGCAGTACTTC. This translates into CASSHGTGAYEQYF.

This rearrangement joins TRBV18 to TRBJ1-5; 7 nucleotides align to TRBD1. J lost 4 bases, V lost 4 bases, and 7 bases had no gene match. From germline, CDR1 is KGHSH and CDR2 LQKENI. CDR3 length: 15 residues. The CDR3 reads CASSLDRDRNQPQHF. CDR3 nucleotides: TGTGCCAGCTCACTAGACAGGGATCGAAATCAGCCCCAGCATTTT. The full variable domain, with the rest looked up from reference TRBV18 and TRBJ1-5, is NAGVMQNPRHLVRRRGQEARLRCSPMKGHSHVYWYRQLPEEGLKFMVYLQKENIIDESGMPKERFSAEFPKEGPSILRIQQVVRGDSAAYFCASSLDRDRNQPQHFGDGTRLSIL.

The CDR3 nucleotides are TGTGCCAGCAGCTTAGCGTGGACCTTGAACACTGAAGCTTTCTTT. It codes for CASSLAWTLNTEAFF. The chain uses TRBV7-2 and TRBJ1-1; D is ambiguous. This CDR3 contains 15 residues. The V end lost 0 bases, the J end lost 0 bases, and 8 bases lay between the germline ends. Germline V gives CDR1 SGHTA, CDR2 FQGNSA.

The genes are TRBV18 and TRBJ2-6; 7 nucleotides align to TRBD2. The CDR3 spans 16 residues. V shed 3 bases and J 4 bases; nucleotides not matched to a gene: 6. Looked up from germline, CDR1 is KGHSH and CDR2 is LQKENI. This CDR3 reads CASSPGREIGANVLTF. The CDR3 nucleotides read TGTGCCAGCTCACCTGGGCGGGAGATAGGGGCCAACGTCCTGACTTTC.

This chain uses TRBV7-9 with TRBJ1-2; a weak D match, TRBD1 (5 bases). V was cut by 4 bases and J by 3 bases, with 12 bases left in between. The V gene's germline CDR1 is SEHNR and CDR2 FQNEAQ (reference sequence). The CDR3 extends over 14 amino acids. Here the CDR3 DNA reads TGTGCCAGCAGCTCGGGGGGAGTTGACTATGGCTACACCTTC. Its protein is CASSSGGVDYGYTF. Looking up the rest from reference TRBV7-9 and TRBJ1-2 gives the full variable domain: DTGVSQNPRHKITKRGQNVTFRCDPISEHNRLYWYRQTLGQGPEFLTYFQNEAQLEKSRLLSDRFSAERPKGSFSTLEIQRTEQGDSAMYLCASSSGGVDYGYTFGSGTRLTVV.

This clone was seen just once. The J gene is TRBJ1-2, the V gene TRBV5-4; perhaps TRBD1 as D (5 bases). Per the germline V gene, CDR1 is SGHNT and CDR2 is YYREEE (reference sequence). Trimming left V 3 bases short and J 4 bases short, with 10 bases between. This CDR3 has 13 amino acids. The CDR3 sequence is CASSSTVTYGYTF. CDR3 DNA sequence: TGTGCCAGCAGCTCGACAGTGACCTATGGCTACACCTTC. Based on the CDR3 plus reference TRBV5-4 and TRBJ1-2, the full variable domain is ETGVTQSPTHLIKTRGQQVTLRCSSQSGHNTVSWYQQALGQGPQFIFQYYREEENGRGNFPPRFSGLQFPNYSSELNVNALELDDSALYLCASSSTVTYGYTFGSGTRLTVV.

The chain's CDR3 is CASSHGGNTEAFF. CDR3 coding DNA: TGTGCCAGCAGCCACGGAGGGAACACTGAAGCTTTCTTT. The chain links TRBV7-6 to TRBJ1-1; D is undetermined. The CDR3 has 13 residues. Germline V gene data show CDR1 as SGHVS and CDR2 as FNYEAQ. V was pared by 5 bases and J by 1 base, with 8 bases between.

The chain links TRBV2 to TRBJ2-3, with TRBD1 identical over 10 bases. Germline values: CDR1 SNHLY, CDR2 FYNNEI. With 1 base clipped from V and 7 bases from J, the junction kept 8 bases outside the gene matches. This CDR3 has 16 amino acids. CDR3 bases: TGTGCCAGCAGTGAAGGACCCGGGACAGGGGATTATACGCAGTATTTT. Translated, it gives CASSEGPGTGDYTQYF.

This CDR3 is CASSLAVNSPLHF. The CDR3 DNA reads TGTGCCAGCAGCTTAGCGGTGAATTCACCCCTCCACTTT. This chain joins TRBV11-3 and TRBJ1-6; D ambiguous. V was cut by 1 base and J by 7 bases, with 5 bases left in between. The germline V gene has CDR1 SGHNT and CDR2 YENEEA. The CDR3 loop spans 13 amino acids. The full variable domain, rest sourced from reference TRBV11-3 and TRBJ1-6, is EAGVVQSPRYKIIEKKQPVAFWCNPISGHNTLYWYLQNLGQGPELLIRYENEEAVDDSQLPKDRFSAERLKGVDSTLKIQPAELGDSAVYLCASSLAVNSPLHFGNGTRLTVT.

CDR3 sequence: CASSLTGGAGANVLTF. In DNA, the CDR3 is TGCGCCAGCAGCTTGACGGGGGGCGCTGGGGCCAACGTCCTGACTTTC. V is TRBV5-1 and J is TRBJ2-6; TRBD2 is a possible D gene (7 bases). Trimming took 1 base from V and 2 from J, leaving 10 bases between them. This CDR3 has 16 amino acids. Germline V CDR1 and CDR2: SGHRS, YFSETQ. Combining the CDR3 with reference TRBV5-1 and TRBJ2-6 gives the whole variable domain KAGVTQTPRYLIKTRGQQVTLSCSPISGHRSVSWYQQTPGQGLQFLFEYFSETQRNKGNFPGRFSGRQFSNSRSEMNVSTLELGDSALYLCASSLTGGAGANVLTFGAGSRLTVL.

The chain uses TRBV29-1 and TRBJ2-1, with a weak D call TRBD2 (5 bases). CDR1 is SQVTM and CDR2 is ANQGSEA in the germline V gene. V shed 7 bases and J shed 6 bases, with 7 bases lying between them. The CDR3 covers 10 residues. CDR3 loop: CSGSGNEQFF. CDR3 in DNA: TGCAGCGGAAGCGGCAATGAGCAGTTCTTC.

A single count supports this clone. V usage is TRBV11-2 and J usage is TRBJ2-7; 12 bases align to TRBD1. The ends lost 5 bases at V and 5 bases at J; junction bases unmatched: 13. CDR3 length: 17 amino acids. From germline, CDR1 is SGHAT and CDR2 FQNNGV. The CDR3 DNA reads TGTGCCAGCAGCAAAGACCCCGGGACAGGGGGCGCGGACGAGCAGTACTTC. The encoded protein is CASSKDPGTGGADEQYF. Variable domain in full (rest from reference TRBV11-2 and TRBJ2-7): EAGVAQSPRYKIIEKRQSVAFWCNPISGHATLYWYQQILGQGPKLLIQFQNNGVVDDSQLPKDRFSAERLKGVDSTLKIQPAKLEDSAVYLCASSKDPGTGGADEQYFGPGTRLTVT.

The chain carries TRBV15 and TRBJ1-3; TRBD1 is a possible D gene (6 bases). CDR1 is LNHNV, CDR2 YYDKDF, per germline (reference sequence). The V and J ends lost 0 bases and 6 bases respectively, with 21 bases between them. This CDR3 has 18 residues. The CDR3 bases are TGTGCCACCAGCAGAGATTTCGGGGGCTGGCAGGTGGAAAACACCATATATTTT. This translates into CATSRDFGGWQVENTIYF.

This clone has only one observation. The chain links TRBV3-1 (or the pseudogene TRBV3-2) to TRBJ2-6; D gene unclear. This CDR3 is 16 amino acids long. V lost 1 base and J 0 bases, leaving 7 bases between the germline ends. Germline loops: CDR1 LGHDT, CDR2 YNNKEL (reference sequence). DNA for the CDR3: TGTGCCAGCAGCCAAGCAGGTTCCTCTGGGGCCAACGTCCTGACTTTC. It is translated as CASSQAGSSGANVLTF.

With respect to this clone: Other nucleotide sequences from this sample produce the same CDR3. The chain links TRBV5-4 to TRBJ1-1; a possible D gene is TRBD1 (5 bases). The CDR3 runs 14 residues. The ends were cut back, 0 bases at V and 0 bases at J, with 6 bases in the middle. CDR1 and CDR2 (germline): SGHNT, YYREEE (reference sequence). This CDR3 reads CASSLGQMNTEAFF. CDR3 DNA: TGTGCCAGCAGCTTGGGACAGATGAACACTGAAGCTTTCTTT. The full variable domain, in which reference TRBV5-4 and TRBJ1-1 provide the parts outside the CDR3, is ETGVTQSPTHLIKTRGQQVTLRCSSQSGHNTVSWYQQALGQGPQFIFQYYREEENGRGNFPPRFSGLQFPNYSSELNVNALELDDSALYLCASSLGQMNTEAFFGQGTRLTVV.

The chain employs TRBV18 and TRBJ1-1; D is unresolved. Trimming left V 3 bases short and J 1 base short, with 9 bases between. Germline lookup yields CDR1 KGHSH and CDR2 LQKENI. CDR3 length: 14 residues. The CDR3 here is CASSPSRANTEAFF. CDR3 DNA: TGTGCCAGCTCACCTTCTCGAGCGAACACTGAAGCTTTCTTT.

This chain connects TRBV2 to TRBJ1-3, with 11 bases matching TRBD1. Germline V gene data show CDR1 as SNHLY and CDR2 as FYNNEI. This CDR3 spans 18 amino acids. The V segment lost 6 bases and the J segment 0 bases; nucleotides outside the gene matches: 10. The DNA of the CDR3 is TGTGCCAGCAGGCTGACACCCGGGACAGGGGGCTCTGGAAACACCATATATTTT. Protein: CASRLTPGTGGSGNTIYF.

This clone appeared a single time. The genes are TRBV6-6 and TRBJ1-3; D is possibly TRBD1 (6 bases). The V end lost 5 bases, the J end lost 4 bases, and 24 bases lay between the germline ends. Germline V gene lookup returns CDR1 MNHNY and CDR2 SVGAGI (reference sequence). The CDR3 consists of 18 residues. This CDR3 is CASSRGLGAIASGNTIYF. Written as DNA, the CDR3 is TGTGCCAGCAGTCGGGGGTTGGGGGCCATAGCCTCCGGAAACACCATATATTTT.

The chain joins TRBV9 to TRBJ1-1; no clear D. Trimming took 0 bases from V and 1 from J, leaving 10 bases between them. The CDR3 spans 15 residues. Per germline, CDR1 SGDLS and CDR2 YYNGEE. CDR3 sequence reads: CASSVGLQRNTEAFF. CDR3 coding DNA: TGTGCCAGCAGCGTAGGTTTACAAAGGAACACTGAAGCTTTCTTT.

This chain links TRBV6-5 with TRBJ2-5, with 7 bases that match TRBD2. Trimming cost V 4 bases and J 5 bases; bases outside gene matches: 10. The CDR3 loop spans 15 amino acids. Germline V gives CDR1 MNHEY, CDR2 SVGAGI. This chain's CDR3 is CASSWGGERGETQYF. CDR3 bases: TGTGCCAGCAGTTGGGGGGGGGAGCGAGGGGAGACCCAGTACTTC.

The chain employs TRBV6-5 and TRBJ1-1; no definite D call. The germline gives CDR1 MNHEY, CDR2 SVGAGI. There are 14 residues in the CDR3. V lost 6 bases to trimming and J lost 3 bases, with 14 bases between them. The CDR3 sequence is CASSRSPPYTEAFF. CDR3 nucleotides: TGTGCCAGCAGCCGGAGTCCCCCATACACTGAAGCTTTCTTT.

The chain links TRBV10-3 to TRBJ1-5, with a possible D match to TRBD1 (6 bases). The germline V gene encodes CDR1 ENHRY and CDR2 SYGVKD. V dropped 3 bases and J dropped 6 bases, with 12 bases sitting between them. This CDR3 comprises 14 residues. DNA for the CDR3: TGTGCCATCAGTGAAACAGGGATGGGTCAGCCCCAGCATTTT. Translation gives CAISETGMGQPQHF.

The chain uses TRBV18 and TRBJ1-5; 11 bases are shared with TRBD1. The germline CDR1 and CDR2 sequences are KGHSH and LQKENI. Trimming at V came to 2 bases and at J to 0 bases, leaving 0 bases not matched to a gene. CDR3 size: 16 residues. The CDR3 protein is CASSPGTGGSNQPQHF. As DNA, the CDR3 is TGTGCCAGCTCACCAGGGACAGGGGGTAGCAATCAGCCCCAGCATTTT. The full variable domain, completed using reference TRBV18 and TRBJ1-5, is NAGVMQNPRHLVRRRGQEARLRCSPMKGHSHVYWYRQLPEEGLKFMVYLQKENIIDESGMPKERFSAEFPKEGPSILRIQQVVRGDSAAYFCASSPGTGGSNQPQHFGDGTRLSIL.

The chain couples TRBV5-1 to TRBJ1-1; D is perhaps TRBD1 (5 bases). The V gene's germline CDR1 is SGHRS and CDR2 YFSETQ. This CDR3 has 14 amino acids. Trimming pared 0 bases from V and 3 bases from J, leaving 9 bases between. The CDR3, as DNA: TGCGCCAGCAGCTTGGACGGGGCGGACACTGAAGCTTTCTTT. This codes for CASSLDGADTEAFF.

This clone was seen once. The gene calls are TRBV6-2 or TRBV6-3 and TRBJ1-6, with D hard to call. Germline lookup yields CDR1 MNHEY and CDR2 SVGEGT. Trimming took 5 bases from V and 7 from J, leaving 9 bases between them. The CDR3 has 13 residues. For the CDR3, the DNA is TGTGCCAGCAGTCCGGGCTGGAATTCACCCCTCCACTTT. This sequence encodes CASSPGWNSPLHF.